This T cell receptor beta chain was found in a study of HIV-infected patients and healthy controls. Study outcomes and limitations: Only sixteen HIV-infected individuals were processed, a major limit on how widely findings apply. MAIT alpha-chain CDR3s were frequent in healthy controls, depleted in HIV+. Compared with healthy controls, HIV-infected patients showed less CDR3 sharing between individuals.

Trimming pared 6 bases from V and 3 bases from J, leaving 17 bases between. This CDR3 is built from 15 residues. The germline CDR1 and CDR2 sequences are MRHNA and SNTAGT. Approximately 510 ng RNA was reverse transcribed with alpha and beta constant-region primers. Separate chain-specific third strand synthesis with multiplexing indices produced the alpha and beta libraries. Two random hexamers, added before amplification and joined, formed each molecule's 12-nucleotide barcode. One entry per CDR3 protein results from TCRdb running MiXCR on the 5' RACE reads. In the table there are more than 15,000 distinct CDR3 sequences, 5.5% of which are singletons. Turning to this clonotype: Its antigen is as yet unknown.

Whole blood was used without fractionation, so all unsorted peripheral T cells were included. The receptor's source is an adult in good health. The chain combines TRBV6-4 with TRBJ1-1, with D perhaps TRBD1 (5 bases). Material: blood. The CDR3 sequence is CASSRRGGEDTEAFF. The CDR3 nucleotides read TGTGCCAGCAGCCGGAGGGGAGGGGAAGACACTGAAGCTTTCTTT.